Each of the 12 T cell receptor beta chains below was sequenced from the same sample in a study of human versus mouse CDR3 diversity and MHC coevolution. Generated by immunoSEQ multiplex PCR, the TCRdb table keeps only in-frame clones and is missing some. Among some 80,000 clones, around 90% were seen once, and the ten largest hold roughly 0.16%. Sequencing input: naive CD4+ T cells from blood. The sample's subset: CD45RO-negative CD62L-positive naive CD4 T cells. The receptor source for this set is a person aged 30-70 years in good health.

The chain employs TRBV11-2 and TRBJ2-5, with TRBD2 matching 9 bases. CDR3 size: 15 residues. J gave up 1 base and V 5 bases, and 5 bases lay outside the gene matches. The germline CDR1 and CDR2 sequences are SGHAT and FQNNGV. The CDR3 here is CASSAGGTLQETQYF. The CDR3 nucleotides are TGTGCCAGCAGCGCGGGGGGGACCCTCCAAGAGACCCAGTACTTC.

V and J are TRBV5-1 and TRBJ2-2; TRBD1 matches at 7 bases. CDR3 size: 12 residues. CDR1 is SGHRS and CDR2 is YFSETQ in the germline V gene. With V trimmed by 5 bases and J by 6 bases, 1 base remained unmatched. The DNA for the CDR3 is TGCGCCAGCAGGCAGGGGGCCGGGGAGCTGTTTTTT. This codes for CASRQGAGELFF.

The gene calls are TRBV25-1 and TRBJ1-5; 9 nucleotides agree with TRBD1. The V gene's germline CDR1 is MGHDK and CDR2 SYGVNS. This CDR3 comprises 14 residues. J lost 5 bases, V lost 4 bases, and 3 bases had no gene match. For the CDR3, the DNA is TGTGCCAGCAGTGGAACAGGGGGCCATCAGCCCCAGCATTTT. Its translation is CASSGTGGHQPQHF.

The chain has TRBV7-3 and TRBJ2-2, with D perhaps matching TRBD1 (6 bases). This CDR3 comprises 15 residues. Trimming stripped 5 bases from V and 2 bases from J, with 12 bases between. CDR1 SGHTA and CDR2 FQGTGA come from the germline V gene. The CDR3 loop reads CASSTSGHNTGELFF. The CDR3 nucleotides are TGTGCCAGCAGCACCTCGGGACACAACACCGGGGAGCTGTTTTTT.

The chain has TRBV6-1 and TRBJ1-6; TRBD1 matches 10 bases. CDR1 MNHNS and CDR2 SASEGT come from the germline V gene. CDR3 size: 15 residues. V was pared by 6 bases and J by 9 bases, with 8 bases of the junction left unmatched. The CDR3: CASRDRGIGFSPLHF. The CDR3 nucleotides are TGTGCCAGCAGGGACAGGGGGATCGGATTTTCACCCCTCCACTTT.

The chain carries TRBV5-5 and TRBJ2-1, with D perhaps matching TRBD2 (5 bases). Germline V gives CDR1 SGHKS, CDR2 YYEKEE (reference sequence). Trimming took off 0 bases at V and 7 bases at J, with 11 bases between the two ends. CDR3 length: 14 residues. CDR3 nucleotide sequence: TGTGCCAGCAGCTTGGACGGGGTAATTAATGAGCAGTTCTTC. It codes for CASSLDGVINEQFF.

The rearrangement uses TRBV6-5 and TRBJ2-1; 12 nucleotides line up with TRBD2. Germline V gene sequence: CDR1 MNHEY, CDR2 SVGAGI. The CDR3 has 15 residues. The J segment lost 8 bases and the V segment lost 6 bases, leaving 8 bases of the junction unmatched. CDR3 DNA: TGTGCCAGCAGGGATGGGACTAGCGGGCATTATGAGCAGTTCTTC. Its translation is CASRDGTSGHYEQFF.

The J gene is TRBJ2-1, the V gene TRBV11-2; D gene unclear. Germline CDR1 is SGHAT and CDR2 is FQNNGV. Trimming pared 4 bases from V and 0 bases from J, leaving 10 bases between. This CDR3 contains 15 residues. Written as DNA, the CDR3 is TGTGCCAGCAGCTCTCGACACGGCTCCTACAATGAGCAGTTCTTC. Its translation is CASSSRHGSYNEQFF.

The chain employs TRBV2 and TRBJ1-2; a possible D gene is TRBD1 (6 bases). In germline, CDR1 is SNHLY, CDR2 FYNNEI. The CDR3 covers 16 residues. The germline V and J ends were trimmed by 0 bases and 0 bases, with 11 bases remaining between them. CDR3 bases: TGTGCCAGCAGTGAAGCGCTACCAGGGGCTAACTATGGCTACACCTTC. Protein sequence: CASSEALPGANYGYTF.

The CDR3 DNA reads as TGTGCCAGCAAACTAGCGGGAGGACTGGTTGAGCAGTTCTTC. Protein product: CASKLAGGLVEQFF. V gene TRBV7-8 combines with J gene TRBJ2-1; 12 bases agree with TRBD2. With V trimmed by 7 bases and J by 9 bases, 7 bases remained unmatched. Germline lookup yields CDR1 SGHVS and CDR2 FQNEAQ. The CDR3 contains 14 residues.

Written as DNA, the CDR3 is TGTGCCAGCAGCTCCGGGACTAGCGGGACACCAAGAAGCGTTTACTTC. It is translated as CASSSGTSGTPRSVYF. The J gene is TRBJ2-7, the V gene TRBV7-2, with 13 bases fitting TRBD2. This CDR3 contains 16 residues. Unmatched junction bases numbered 16, after V lost 4 bases and J lost 13 bases. The germline V gene encodes CDR1 SGHTA and CDR2 FQGNSA.

The gene calls are TRBV10-3 and TRBJ2-3; D ambiguous. The CDR3 totals 12 residues. Germline V gene lookup returns CDR1 ENHRY and CDR2 SYGVKD. Between the trimmed V and J ends, which lost 10 bases and 0 bases, there was a span of 8 bases. This chain's CDR3 is CATATSTDTQYF. For the CDR3, the DNA is TGTGCCACCGCGACTAGCACAGATACGCAGTATTTT.